This T cell receptor (beta chain) was recovered during a study of blood T cell repertoires in COVID-19. Profiling relied on immunoSEQ multiplex PCR, and the TCRdb table lists in-frame clones only, not all of them. The sample contains just over 350,000 clones, about 88% of which appear only once. Germline V gives CDR1 SGHRS, CDR2 YFSETQ. The germline V and J ends were trimmed by 3 bases and 5 bases, with 14 bases remaining between them. The CDR3 runs 14 residues. The sequenced material came from PBMCs or T cells enriched from blood (not recorded which). The V gene is TRBV5-1, the J gene TRBJ2-5, with D unclear. The clonotype originates from a woman younger than 45 who had recovered from COVID-19. CDR3 in amino acids: CASSSGPQVETQYF. The CDR3 DNA reads TGCGCCAGCAGCTCTGGTCCCCAGGTCGAGACCCAGTACTTC.